These 25 T cell receptor beta chains were all obtained from the same sample, sequenced in a study of CD8 T cells in Susac syndrome. cDNA came from about 0.5 to 1 ug RNA primed by random hexamers. TCRdb ran MiXCR on the immunoSEQ multiplex PCR reads and lists one entry per CDR3 protein. The table has 65,000 to 100,000 distinct CDR3 sequences, 95% to 96% seen once. The material sequenced was CD8+ T cells from PBMCs. The receptors shown here come from a human donor with Susac syndrome.

The chain uses TRBV29-1 and TRBJ2-3; the match to TRBD2 covers 7 bases. V lost 3 bases to trimming and J lost 5 bases; unmatched junction nucleotides: 17. This CDR3 comprises 17 residues. The V gene's germline CDR1 is SQVTM and CDR2 ANQGSEA. The CDR3 reads CSVEAGVRRIPGDTQYF. For the CDR3, the DNA is TGCAGCGTTGAGGCGGGAGTCCGGAGGATTCCCGGAGATACGCAGTATTTT.

V gene TRBV4-1 combines with J gene TRBJ2-7, with 8 bases aligning to TRBD1. The germline CDR1 and CDR2 sequences are MGHRA and YSYEKL. CDR3 size: 13 residues. The DNA for the CDR3 is TGCGCGACCTCGCAGGGGGCGGGATACGAGCAGTACGTC. Translated: CATSQGAGYEQYV.

The CDR3 sequence is CASSSVVGETEAFF. CDR3 in DNA: TGTGCCAGCAGCAGCGTGGTGGGGGAGACTGAAGCTTTCTTT. The chain couples TRBV2 to TRBJ1-1; D is perhaps TRBD1 (5 bases). Germline assignment: CDR1 SNHLY and CDR2 FYNNEI. The CDR3 extends over 14 amino acids. The V end was cut by 6 bases, the J end by 5 bases, with 16 bases between.

This clonotype was found once. The chain couples TRBV15 to TRBJ1-4, with TRBD1 matching over 7 bases. The CDR3 contains 14 residues. Per the germline V gene, CDR1 is LNHNV and CDR2 is YYDKDF (reference sequence). V lost 8 bases, J lost 2 bases, and 5 bases stayed unmatched. CDR3 loop: CATGSGGTNEKLFF. CDR3 coding DNA: TGTGCCACCGGATCAGGGGGGACTAATGAAAAACTGTTTTTT. The entire variable domain, with the rest obtained from reference TRBV15 and TRBJ1-4, is as follows: DAMVIQNPRYQVTQFGKPVTLSCSQTLNHNVMYWYQQKSSQAPKLLFHYYDKDFNNEADTPDNFQSRRPNTSFCFLDIRSPGLGDTAMYLCATGSGGTNEKLFFGSGTQLSVL.

This rearrangement joins TRBV5-1 to TRBJ2-2, with D possibly being TRBD1 (5 bases). Germline V CDR1 and CDR2: SGHRS, YFSETQ. This CDR3 spans 16 amino acids. V was trimmed by 5 bases and J by 7 bases, leaving 21 bases between them. As DNA, the CDR3 is TGCGCCAGCAGAAACCCCGCGCAGGGTCATCACGGGGAGCTGTTTTTT. Translated, it gives CASRNPAQGHHGELFF.

The DNA for the CDR3 is TGTGCCACCAGCGGACAGGGGGCAAACACTGAAGCTTTCTTT. This translates into CATSGQGANTEAFF. The chain carries TRBV15 and TRBJ1-1, with 11 nucleotides matching TRBD1. The CDR3 covers 14 residues. The germline V gene encodes CDR1 LNHNV and CDR2 YYDKDF (reference sequence). The V segment lost 5 bases and the J segment 2 bases; nucleotides outside the gene matches: 1.

V and J are TRBV13 and TRBJ2-5; 8 bases align to TRBD2. CDR1 and CDR2 from the germline V gene are PRHDT and FYEKMQ (reference sequence). This CDR3 has 13 amino acids. The V gene end was trimmed by 6 bases and the J gene end by 4 bases; junction bases not matched to a gene: 4. The chain's CDR3 is CASRLREGETQYF. In DNA form, the CDR3 reads TGTGCCAGCAGACTCCGGGAGGGAGAGACCCAGTACTTC.

The chain combines TRBV7-6 with TRBJ2-3, with 11 bases identical to TRBD1. The CDR3 length is 15 residues. Germline V gene data show CDR1 as SGHVS and CDR2 as FNYEAQ. V lost 4 bases and J lost 4; bases outside the gene matches: 4. The CDR3 loop reads CASSWTGGDADTQYF. The CDR3 bases are TGTGCCAGCAGCTGGACAGGGGGCGACGCAGATACGCAGTATTTT.

The genes are TRBV14 and TRBJ2-7, with 13 positions matching TRBD2. Germline lookup yields CDR1 SGHDN and CDR2 FVKESK. V lost 6 bases, J lost 6 bases, and 5 bases stayed unmatched. This CDR3 contains 14 residues. The CDR3 coding sequence is TGTGCCAGCAGTAGACTAGCGGGAGGAGGCGAGCAGTACTTC. Translation: CASSRLAGGGEQYF.

The rearrangement joins TRBV5-1 to TRBJ1-2; 7 bases agree with TRBD1. Trimming cost V 6 bases and J 4 bases; bases outside gene matches: 12. Germline CDR1 is SGHRS and CDR2 is YFSETQ. The CDR3 covers 15 residues. The CDR3 DNA sequence: TGCGCCAGCACCCCCGCAGGGGGAACCGCCTATGGCTACACCTTC. It yields the protein CASTPAGGTAYGYTF.

The chain recombines TRBV7-2 with TRBJ2-3; TRBD2 aligns across 10 bases. With V trimmed by 5 bases and J by 3 bases, 5 bases remained unmatched. The germline CDR1 and CDR2 sequences are SGHTA and FQGNSA. This CDR3 is built from 15 residues. The CDR3 DNA follows: TGTGCCAGCAGCGACAGACTAGCGGGTACAGATACGCAGTATTTT. It yields the protein CASSDRLAGTDTQYF.

The chain combines TRBV27 with TRBJ2-2; 13 bases are a match to TRBD2. V shed 6 bases and J 5 bases; nucleotides not matched to a gene: 0. CDR3 length: 14 residues. From germline, CDR1 is MNHEY and CDR2 SMNVEV (reference sequence). The CDR3 region has the DNA TGTGCCAGCAGGGGACTAGCGGGGACCGGGGAGCTGTTTTTT. Protein: CASRGLAGTGELFF.

This clonotype was recorded once. The chain uses TRBV20-1 and TRBJ1-1, with D maybe TRBD1 (6 bases). Germline assignment: CDR1 DFQATT and CDR2 SNEGSKA (reference sequence). V lost 7 bases, J lost 3 bases, and 9 bases lay in between. The CDR3 loop spans 11 amino acids. CDR3 bases: TGCAGTGGGACAGCATACACTGAAGCTTTCTTT. It yields the protein CSGTAYTEAFF.

The gene calls are TRBV6-4 and TRBJ2-1; 10 positions match TRBD2. This CDR3 spans 13 amino acids. V was pared by 5 bases and J by 6 bases, with 1 base of the junction left unmatched. Germline V gene lookup returns CDR1 MRHNA and CDR2 SNTAGT. The CDR3 sequence: CASSTSGTNEQFF. As DNA, the CDR3 is TGTGCCAGCAGTACTAGCGGGACCAATGAGCAGTTCTTC.

V and J are TRBV5-6 and TRBJ1-2, with D perhaps TRBD1 (6 bases). Trimming pared 4 bases from V and 8 bases from J, leaving 15 bases between. Germline-derived CDR1 and CDR2 are SGHDT and YYEEEE. The CDR3 loop spans 13 amino acids. The CDR3 nucleotides are TGTGCCAGCAGCCCCCCAGGGCAGGGGGGCTACACCTTC. Its protein is CASSPPGQGGYTF.

The chain has TRBV7-2 and TRBJ2-5, with TRBD2 identical over 14 bases. After removal of 4 bases from V and 5 bases from J, the junction contained 9 bases not matched to a gene. The CDR3 length is 17 residues. Germline V lookup: CDR1 SGHTA, CDR2 FQGNSA. The CDR3 sequence is CASSSPGLAGVGETQYF. CDR3 DNA: TGTGCCAGCAGCTCACCGGGACTAGCGGGAGTCGGGGAGACCCAGTACTTC.

The J gene is TRBJ1-1, the V gene TRBV20-1; D is undetermined. This CDR3 comprises 12 residues. Germline assignment: CDR1 DFQATT and CDR2 SNEGSKA (reference sequence). Between the trimmed V and J ends, which lost 5 bases and 13 bases, there was a span of 20 bases. CDR3 sequence reads: CSASFRRGKLFF. CDR3 DNA: TGCAGTGCTTCATTCAGACGGGGAAAGCTTTTCTTT.

The rearrangement links TRBV29-1 to TRBJ2-3, with D possibly TRBD1 on 6 matching bases. V was shortened by 7 bases and J by 7 bases, with 18 bases between the two germline ends. The germline V gene encodes CDR1 SQVTM and CDR2 ANQGSEA. This CDR3 region has 13 residues. CDR3 sequence: CSARTATSYTQYF. The DNA of the CDR3 is TGCAGCGCTAGGACAGCCACCTCTTATACGCAGTATTTT.

This clonotype was observed a single time. The V call is TRBV7-9, the J call TRBJ1-6; the match to TRBD1 covers 7 bases. After removal of 8 bases from V and 5 bases from J, the junction contained 9 bases not matched to a gene. Germline V gene data show CDR1 as SEHNR and CDR2 as FQNEAQ (reference sequence). The CDR3 consists of 15 residues. The DNA of the CDR3 is TGTGCCAGCGGCTCGACAGGGATAAATAATTCACCCCTCCACTTT. Protein sequence: CASGSTGINNSPLHF.

The chain combines TRBV25-1 with TRBJ2-2, with TRBD2 as a possible D gene (5 bases). Germline V gives CDR1 MGHDK, CDR2 SYGVNS. The CDR3 contains 13 residues. V lost 3 bases and J lost 6, with 8 bases in between. Here the CDR3 reads CASSERVAGELFF. DNA of the CDR3: TGTGCCAGCAGTGAGCGGGTTGCCGGGGAGCTGTTTTTT.

The rearrangement links TRBV20-1 to TRBJ2-7; D call uncertain. The length of the CDR3 is 13 residues. Germline-derived CDR1 and CDR2 are DFQATT and SNEGSKA (reference sequence). The CDR3 reads CSHGPGHSYEQYF. CDR3 DNA sequence: TGCAGCCACGGTCCGGGTCACTCCTACGAGCAGTACTTC.

The genes are TRBV20-1 and TRBJ2-3; D is perhaps TRBD2 (7 bases). V lost 6 bases, J lost 5 bases, and 24 bases lay in between. Germline V lookup: CDR1 DFQATT, CDR2 SNEGSKA (reference sequence). CDR3 length equals 16 residues. CDR3 sequence reads: CSAPPVGGGRGDTQYF. CDR3 nucleotides: TGCAGTGCCCCCCCCGTGGGGGGGGGCCGGGGAGATACGCAGTATTTT.

The gene calls are TRBV6-5 and TRBJ2-1, with D maybe TRBD1 (6 bases). The germline V gene encodes CDR1 MNHEY and CDR2 SVGAGI. Trimming took off 4 bases at V and 1 base at J, with 14 bases between the two ends. The CDR3 runs to 16 residues. CDR3 protein: CASSSSWTASYNEQFF. CDR3 nucleotides: TGTGCCAGCAGTTCCTCGTGGACAGCGTCCTACAATGAGCAGTTCTTC.

The chain links TRBV4-3 to TRBJ2-1; a weak D match, TRBD1 (5 bases). The CDR3 has 15 amino acids. The V gene's germline CDR1 is LGHNA and CDR2 YSLEER. The germline V and J ends were trimmed by 3 bases and 1 base, with 10 bases remaining between them. This CDR3 reads CASSQSRQSYNEQFF. CDR3 sequence (DNA): TGCGCCAGCAGCCAGTCCCGACAGTCCTACAATGAGCAGTTCTTC.

The chain is built from TRBV9 and TRBJ1-3; D gene uncertain. Germline V gene data show CDR1 as SGDLS and CDR2 as YYNGEE. The CDR3 loop spans 14 amino acids. The V and J ends lost 1 base and 0 bases respectively, with 5 bases between them. CDR3 sequence (DNA): TGTGCCAGCAGCGTAACCCTCTCTGGAAACACCATATATTTT. Amino acids: CASSVTLSGNTIYF.